This passage covers 23 T cell receptor beta chains from one sample sequenced in a study of beta chain features in type 1 diabetes. The sequenced template was cDNA made from the entire isolated RNA. Assay used: immunoSEQ multiplex PCR; TCRdb lists only in-frame clones, some missing. Of approximately 330,000 clones in the sample, 9.5% to 11% were seen once. Sequencing was performed on naive CD4+ T cells from blood. The receptors were gathered from a woman aged 25 to 39 in good health.

The V and J genes are TRBV19 and TRBJ2-7, with 7 bases matching TRBD1. Germline loops: CDR1 LNHDA, CDR2 SQIVND (reference sequence). J lost 1 base, V lost 3 bases, and 3 bases had no gene match. This CDR3 has 14 amino acids. The CDR3 loop is CASSIAQGSYEQYF. The CDR3 DNA follows: TGTGCCAGTAGTATTGCACAGGGGTCCTACGAGCAGTACTTC.

This clone appeared a few times. The CDR3 DNA is TGTGCCTGGAGTGTGGGCGGGGCGGTGGAGACCCAGTACTTC. Translating gives CAWSVGGAVETQYF. The chain combines TRBV30 with TRBJ2-5; possible D gene TRBD2, 6 bases. From germline, CDR1 is GTSNPN and CDR2 SVGIG (reference sequence). Trimming stripped 0 bases from V and 5 bases from J, with 13 bases between. The CDR3 is 14 amino acids.

This clone has only a few counts. The rearrangement uses TRBV29-1 and TRBJ2-5; a possible D gene is TRBD1 (5 bases). Trimming cost V 7 bases and J 2 bases, with 8 bases left between them. CDR3 length: 11 residues. Germline CDR1 is SQVTM and CDR2 is ANQGSEA. The CDR3 loop is CSANRQETQYF. In DNA form, the CDR3 reads TGCAGCGCTAACAGGCAAGAGACCCAGTACTTC.

This rearrangement joins TRBV14 to TRBJ2-3; D remains ambiguous. V was clipped by 0 bases and J by 2 bases, with 15 bases between them. CDR1 is SGHDN, CDR2 FVKESK, per germline. The CDR3 has 17 amino acids. CDR3 nucleotide sequence: TGTGCCAGCAGCCAAGACATTCTCGAGGCATTCACAGATACGCAGTATTTT. It codes for CASSQDILEAFTDTQYF.

This chain links TRBV6-5 with TRBJ1-1; 8 positions match TRBD1. Germline assignment: CDR1 MNHEY and CDR2 SVGAGI. With 4 bases clipped from V and 3 bases from J, the junction kept 1 base outside the gene matches. CDR3 length: 13 residues. The CDR3 sequence is CASSLQGDTEAFF. The CDR3 DNA reads TGTGCCAGCAGTTTACAGGGGGACACTGAAGCTTTCTTT.

This clone was seen a few times. The chain uses TRBV30 and TRBJ1-5; no clear D. CDR1 GTSNPN and CDR2 SVGIG come from the germline V gene (reference sequence). V was shortened by 2 bases and J by 5 bases, with 10 bases between the two germline ends. The CDR3 sequence is 13 residues long. CDR3 DNA sequence: TGTGCCTGGAGTATGGGGAGAGATCAGCCCCAGCATTTT. Its protein product is CAWSMGRDQPQHF.

V and J are TRBV28 and TRBJ1-4; D may be TRBD1 (6 bases). Trimming took off 4 bases at V and 0 bases at J, with 15 bases between the two ends. Germline CDR1 reads MDHEN; CDR2 reads SYDVKM. The CDR3 is made up of 17 amino acids. CDR3 residues: CASSSKRQAATNEKLFF. The CDR3 DNA follows: TGTGCCAGCAGTTCTAAACGACAGGCCGCAACTAATGAAAAACTGTTTTTT.

This clone occurred a few times. The J gene is TRBJ2-5, the V gene TRBV15; 7 positions match TRBD2. The CDR3 is 18 amino acids. Losses at the gene ends were 1 base for V and 0 bases for J; bases not matched to a gene: 11. Germline CDR1 and CDR2: LNHNV and YYDKDF (reference sequence). The CDR3 spells CATSRVRNGRMYQETQYF. The CDR3 bases are TGTGCCACCAGCAGAGTACGGAACGGGAGGATGTACCAAGAGACCCAGTACTTC.

This clone was picked up a small number of times. This sequence joins TRBV5-4 and TRBJ2-4; 10 bases match TRBD1. V dropped 1 base and J dropped 8; count of bases not matched to a gene: 6. CDR1 and CDR2 from the germline V gene are SGHNT and YYREEE (reference sequence). This CDR3 spans 15 amino acids. The CDR3 nucleotides are TGTGCCAGCAGCTTGAGACAGGGGGCGATAGACATTCAGTACTTC. Translation gives CASSLRQGAIDIQYF.

This clone has a handful of counts. V is TRBV18 and J is TRBJ2-7; 13 bases align to TRBD2. The germline CDR1 and CDR2 sequences are KGHSH and LQKENI. This CDR3 contains 19 residues. V shed 5 bases, J shed 1 base, and the junction held 14 bases outside the gene matches. The CDR3 region is CASSDHAPGLAGRSYEQYF. The CDR3 region has the DNA TGTGCCAGCTCAGACCATGCCCCGGGACTAGCGGGACGATCCTACGAGCAGTACTTC. The complete variable domain, with remaining parts taken from reference TRBV18 and TRBJ2-7, reads NAGVMQNPRHLVRRRGQEARLRCSPMKGHSHVYWYRQLPEEGLKFMVYLQKENIIDESGMPKERFSAEFPKEGPSILRIQQVVRGDSAAYFCASSDHAPGLAGRSYEQYFGPGTRLTVT.

This clone was seen a handful of times. The chain carries TRBV18 and TRBJ2-5; possibly TRBD1 for D (6 bases). The CDR3 is made up of 14 amino acids. From germline, CDR1 is KGHSH and CDR2 LQKENI. Trimming cost V 3 bases and J 5 bases, with 13 bases left between them. For the CDR3, the DNA is TGTGCCAGCTCACCTCAGGGGAATCCGGAGACCCAGTACTTC. Its translation: CASSPQGNPETQYF. Based on the CDR3 plus reference TRBV18 and TRBJ2-5, the full variable domain is NAGVMQNPRHLVRRRGQEARLRCSPMKGHSHVYWYRQLPEEGLKFMVYLQKENIIDESGMPKERFSAEFPKEGPSILRIQQVVRGDSAAYFCASSPQGNPETQYFGPGTRLLVL.

This clone was observed a few times. This chain joins TRBV7-8 and TRBJ2-1, with D tentatively TRBD2 (7 bases). V was clipped by 2 bases and J by 3 bases, with 11 bases between them. CDR3 length equals 15 residues. Germline V gene sequence: CDR1 SGHVS, CDR2 FQNEAQ. The chain's CDR3 is CASSLRGEGYNEQFF. DNA for the CDR3: TGTGCCAGCAGCTTAAGGGGGGAGGGCTACAATGAGCAGTTCTTC. Supplemented by reference TRBV7-8 and TRBJ2-1, the full variable domain reads GAGVSQSPRYKVAKRGQDVALRCDPISGHVSLFWYQQALGQGPEFLTYFQNEAQLDKSGLPSDRFFAERPEGSVSTLKIQRTQQEDSAVYLCASSLRGEGYNEQFFGPGTRLTVL.

This clone was picked up a small number of times. The chain recombines TRBV28 with TRBJ2-7; D ambiguous. Germline V CDR1 and CDR2: MDHEN, SYDVKM. The ends were cut back, 3 bases at V and 3 bases at J, with 6 bases in the middle. CDR3 size: 12 residues. The CDR3 reads CASSFRFYEQYF. The CDR3 bases are TGTGCCAGCAGTTTCCGTTTCTACGAGCAGTACTTC.

The chain uses TRBV6-5 and TRBJ2-7; TRBD2 matches at 11 bases. This CDR3 comprises 14 residues. J was trimmed by 5 bases and V by 6 bases; bases with no gene match: 6. Germline CDR1 reads MNHEY; CDR2 reads SVGAGI. The CDR3 DNA reads as TGTGCCAGCAGGGCTAGCGGGAGGACGGACGAGCAGTACTTC. It encodes CASRASGRTDEQYF.

V is TRBV28 and J is TRBJ2-7; 9 positions agree with TRBD2. With V trimmed by 8 bases and J by 0 bases, 5 bases remained unmatched. Germline V CDR1 and CDR2: MDHEN, SYDVKM. The CDR3 contains 14 residues. The CDR3: CASLRGGASYEQYF. The CDR3 region has the DNA TGTGCCAGCCTGCGGGGGGGGGCCTCCTACGAGCAGTACTTC. The full variable domain, with the rest looked up from reference TRBV28 and TRBJ2-7, is DVKVTQSSRYLVKRTGEKVFLECVQDMDHENMFWYRQDPGLGLRLIYFSYDVKMKEKGDIPEGYSVSREKKERFSLILESASTNQTSMYLCASLRGGASYEQYFGPGTRLTVT.

The chain is built from TRBV29-1 and TRBJ2-3; D uncertain. The CDR3 runs to 13 residues. Germline values: CDR1 SQVTM, CDR2 ANQGSEA. V was pared by 4 bases and J by 1 base, with 9 bases between. DNA of the CDR3: TGCAGCGTTGGACTTACTGGCACAGATACGCAGTATTTT. Its translation: CSVGLTGTDTQYF.

The sample holds a few counts of this clone. V usage is TRBV9 and J usage is TRBJ2-3, with 10 bases aligning to TRBD1. The CDR3 has 14 residues. V shed 5 bases and J 6 bases; nucleotides not matched to a gene: 6. The V gene's germline CDR1 is SGDLS and CDR2 YYNGEE. The CDR3, as DNA: TGTGCCAGCAGACCAGGGACAGGGGTCGATACGCAGTATTTT. It codes for CASRPGTGVDTQYF.

The CDR3 coding sequence is TGTGCCAGCAGTTCGCCACTAGCGGCTATCACCGGGGAGCTGTTTTTT. Amino acid sequence: CASSSPLAAITGELFF. The rearrangement uses TRBV6-5 and TRBJ2-2; TRBD2 aligns across 8 bases. V was clipped by 4 bases and J by 4 bases; unmatched bases: 8. Germline lookup yields CDR1 MNHEY and CDR2 SVGAGI. The CDR3 length is 16 residues.

This clone occurred a few times. The genes are TRBV29-1 and TRBJ2-2; maybe TRBD1 (6 bases). This CDR3 is 14 amino acids long. V was shortened by 6 bases and J by 5 bases, with 16 bases between the two germline ends. Germline assignment: CDR1 SQVTM and CDR2 ANQGSEA. CDR3 DNA sequence: TGCAGCGTCATACGGACAGACGGGACCGGGGAGCTGTTTTTT. Translating it yields CSVIRTDGTGELFF.

In the case of this clone: The sample contains more than one DNA sequence encoding this CDR3. The chain carries TRBV5-1 and TRBJ2-7, with TRBD1 as a possible D gene (6 bases). Germline loops: CDR1 SGHRS, CDR2 YFSETQ. This CDR3 contains 14 residues. V shed 0 bases and J shed 4 bases, with 11 bases lying between them. The CDR3 spells CASSLGQGLYEQYF. DNA of the CDR3: TGCGCCAGCAGCTTGGGCCAGGGGTTATACGAGCAGTACTTC.

The V gene is TRBV5-6, the J gene TRBJ1-1; TRBD1 aligns across 9 bases. V shed 6 bases, J shed 5 bases, and the junction held 5 bases outside the gene matches. CDR1 and CDR2 from the germline V gene are SGHDT and YYEEEE. There are 13 residues in the CDR3. The CDR3, as DNA: TGTGCCAGCACCCTCGGGACAGGGACTGAAGCTTTCTTT. Amino acids: CASTLGTGTEAFF.

The rearrangement links TRBV7-2 to TRBJ2-5; D may be TRBD2 (6 bases). CDR3 size: 15 residues. With 1 base removed from V and 1 base from J, the gap between germline ends came to 10 bases. Germline CDR1 and CDR2: SGHTA and FQGNSA. This chain's CDR3 is CASSLVAGFQETQYF. The CDR3 DNA reads as TGTGCCAGCAGCTTAGTGGCGGGATTCCAAGAGACCCAGTACTTC. The full variable domain, completed using reference TRBV7-2 and TRBJ2-5, is GAGVSQSPSNKVTEKGKDVELRCDPISGHTALYWYRQSLGQGLEFLIYFQGNSAPDKSGLPSDRFSAERTGGSVSTLTIQRTQQEDSAVYLCASSLVAGFQETQYFGPGTRLLVL.

This clone was detected a few times. V gene TRBV5-1 combines with J gene TRBJ2-2; TRBD2 agrees at 7 bases. The V and J ends lost 2 bases and 1 base, in that order; junction bases with no gene match: 17. Germline CDR1 is SGHRS and CDR2 is YFSETQ. The CDR3 runs to 20 residues. The DNA of the CDR3 is TGCGCCAGCAGCTTACGACAGAACCTCCTTGCTAGCGGGAACACCGGGGAGCTGTTTTTT. This encodes CASSLRQNLLASGNTGELFF. Full variable domain (outside the CDR3, taken from reference TRBV5-1 and TRBJ2-2): KAGVTQTPRYLIKTRGQQVTLSCSPISGHRSVSWYQQTPGQGLQFLFEYFSETQRNKGNFPGRFSGRQFSNSRSEMNVSTLELGDSALYLCASSLRQNLLASGNTGELFFGEGSRLTVL.